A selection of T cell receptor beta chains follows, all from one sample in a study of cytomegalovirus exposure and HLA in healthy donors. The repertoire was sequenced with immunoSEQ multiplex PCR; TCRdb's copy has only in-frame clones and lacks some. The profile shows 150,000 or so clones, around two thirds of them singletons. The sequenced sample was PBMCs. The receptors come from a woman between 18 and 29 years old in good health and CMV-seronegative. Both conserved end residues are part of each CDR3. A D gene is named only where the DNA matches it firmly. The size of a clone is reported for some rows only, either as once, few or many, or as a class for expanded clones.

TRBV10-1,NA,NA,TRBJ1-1,CASSSGAKNTEAFF,TGCGCCAGCAGTTCAGGGGCGAAGAACACTGAAGCTTTCTTT
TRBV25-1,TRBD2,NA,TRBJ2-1,CASSASGSSYNEQFF,TGTGCCAGCAGTGCTAGCGGGAGCTCCTACAATGAGCAGTTCTTC
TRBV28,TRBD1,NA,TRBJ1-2,CASSPGQGPHYGYTF,TGTGCCAGCAGTCCGGGACAGGGTCCCCACTATGGCTACACCTTC
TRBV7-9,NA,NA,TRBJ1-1,CASSFIGDTEAFF,TGTGCCAGCAGCTTTATAGGGGACACTGAAGCTTTCTTT
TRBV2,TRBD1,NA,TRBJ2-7,CASRGDSRYEQYF,TGTGCCAGCAGAGGGGACAGCCGTTACGAGCAGTACTTC
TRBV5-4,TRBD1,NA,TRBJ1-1,CASSNRQGAVTEAFF,TGTGCCAGCAGCAACCGACAGGGGGCAGTCACTGAAGCTTTCTTT
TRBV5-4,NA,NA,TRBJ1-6,CASSIAPSYNSPLHF,TGTGCCAGCAGCATTGCGCCTTCCTATAATTCACCCCTCCACTTT
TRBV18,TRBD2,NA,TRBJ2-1,CASSPPLRREAYNEQFF,TGTGCCAGCTCACCACCTCTTCGCCGGGAGGCCTACAATGAGCAGTTCTTC
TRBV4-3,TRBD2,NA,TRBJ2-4,CASSQDVPSGPSKNIQYF,TGCGCCAGCAGCCAAGATGTGCCTAGCGGCCCCTCTAAAAACATTCAGTACTTC
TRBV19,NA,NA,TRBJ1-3,CASSISRIGGNTIYF,TGTGCCAGTAGTATATCCAGGATCGGAGGAAACACCATATATTTT
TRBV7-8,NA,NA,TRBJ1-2,CASSLQVQRGYTF,TGTGCCAGCAGCCTACAGGTACAGCGAGGCTACACCTTC
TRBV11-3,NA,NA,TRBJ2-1,CASSLDASVNEQFF,TGTGCCAGCAGCTTAGATGCGAGCGTCAATGAGCAGTTCTTC
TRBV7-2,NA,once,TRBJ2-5,CASTRNQETQYF,TGTGCTTCTACGCGGAATCAAGAGACCCAGTACTTC
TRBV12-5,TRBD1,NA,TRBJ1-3,CASGTLGTGKNTIYF,TGTGCTAGTGGTACCCTCGGGACAGGCAAAAACACCATATATTTT
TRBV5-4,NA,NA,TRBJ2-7,CASSLGGAGARVYEQYF,TGTGCCAGCAGCTTGGGCGGGGCGGGGGCGCGCGTCTACGAGCAGTACTTC
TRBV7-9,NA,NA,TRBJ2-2,CASSLAAYRGGGELFF,TGTGCCAGCAGCTTAGCGGCGTATCGGGGAGGCGGGGAGCTGTTTTTT
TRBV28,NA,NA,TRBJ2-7,CASSVLKTYEQYF,TGTGCCAGCAGTGTACTTAAAACCTACGAGCAGTACTTC
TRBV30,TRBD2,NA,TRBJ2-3,CAWSILSGTNTDTQYF,TGTGCCTGGAGTATCCTTAGCGGGACTAACACAGATACGCAGTATTTT
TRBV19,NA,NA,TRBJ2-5,CASSSQYQETQYF,TGTGCCAGTAGTAGTCAGTACCAAGAGACCCAGTACTTC
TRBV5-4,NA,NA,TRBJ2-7,CASSPGVGWVLYEQYF,TGTGCCAGCAGCCCCGGGGTAGGGTGGGTATTGTACGAGCAGTACTTC
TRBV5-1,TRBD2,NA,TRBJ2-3,CASSWASGRIDTQYF,TGCGCCAGCAGCTGGGCTAGCGGGAGGATAGATACGCAGTATTTT
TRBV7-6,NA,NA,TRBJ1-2,CASSSFGNYGYTF,TGTGCCAGCAGCTCCTTCGGGAACTATGGCTACACCTTC
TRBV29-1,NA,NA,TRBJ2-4,CSARLDIQYF,TGCAGCGCCAGACTAGACATTCAGTACTTC
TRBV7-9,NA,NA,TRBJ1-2,CASSLAGGTGGYTF,TGTGCCAGCAGCTTAGCCGGGGGGACCGGTGGCTACACCTTC
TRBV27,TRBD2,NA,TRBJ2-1,CASSLPGGSYNEQFF,TGTGCCAGCAGTCTCCCGGGGGGGTCCTACAATGAGCAGTTCTTC
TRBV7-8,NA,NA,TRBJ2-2,CASSSTNRVLTGELFF,TGTGCCAGCAGCTCCACTAACAGGGTGTTGACCGGGGAGCTGTTTTTT
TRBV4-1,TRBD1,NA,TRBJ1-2,CASSQGQGTNYGYTF,TGCGCCAGCAGCCAAGGACAGGGGACTAACTATGGCTACACCTTC
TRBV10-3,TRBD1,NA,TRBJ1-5,CAISGGTDNQPQHF,TGTGCCATCAGTGGGGGGACAGACAATCAGCCCCAGCATTTT
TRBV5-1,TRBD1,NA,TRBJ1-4,CATSRDSSNEKLFF,TGCGCCACTTCCAGGGACAGCTCTAATGAAAAACTGTTTTTT
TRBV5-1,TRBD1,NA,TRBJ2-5,CASSQGQGVCCASGEQYF,TGCGCCAGCAGCCAGGGACAGGGAGTGTGTTGTGCCTCTGGGGAGCAGTACTTC
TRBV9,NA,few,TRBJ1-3,CASSERRDSGNTIYF,TGTGCCAGCAGCGAGAGACGGGACTCTGGAAACACCATATATTTT
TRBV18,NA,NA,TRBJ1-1,CASSPEWYGVTEAFF,TGTGCCAGCTCTCCCGAGTGGTACGGGGTGACTGAAGCTTTCTTT
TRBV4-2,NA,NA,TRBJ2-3,CASSQDGGAGSDTQYF,TGTGCCAGCAGCCAAGATGGGGGTGCGGGGTCAGATACGCAGTATTTT
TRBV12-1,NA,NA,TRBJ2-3,CASSQPKGGGCTDTQYF,TGTGCCAGCAGCCAACCGAAGGGCGGGGGCTGCACAGATACGCAGTATTTT
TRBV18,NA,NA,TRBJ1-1,CASSPGQLGNTEAFF,TGTGCCAGCTCACCAGGGCAATTGGGGAACACTGAAGCTTTCTTT
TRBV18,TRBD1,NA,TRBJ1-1,CASSPEGQGTMNTEAFF,TGTGCCAGCTCACCGGAAGGACAGGGGACAATGAACACTGAAGCTTTCTTT
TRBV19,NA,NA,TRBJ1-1,CASGPLDSPNTEAFF,TGTGCCAGTGGGCCCCTGGACAGTCCGAACACTGAAGCTTTCTTT
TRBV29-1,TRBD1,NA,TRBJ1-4,CSVPDRGWLFF,TGCAGCGTCCCCGACAGGGGATGGCTGTTTTTT
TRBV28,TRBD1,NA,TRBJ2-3,CASSFGDRGRDTQYF,TGTGCCAGCAGTTTTGGGGACAGGGGGAGAGATACGCAGTATTTT
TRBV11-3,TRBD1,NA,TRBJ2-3,CASSLLGTGADTQYF,TGTGCCAGCAGCTTGTTGGGGACAGGGGCAGATACGCAGTATTTT
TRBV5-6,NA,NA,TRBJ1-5,CASSLLSRGNQPQHF,TGTGCCAGCAGCTTGCTCTCGCGGGGCAATCAGCCCCAGCATTTT
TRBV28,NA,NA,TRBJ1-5,CASTVPMGSSNQPQHF,TGTGCCAGCACCGTGCCAATGGGCAGCTCTAATCAGCCCCAGCATTTT
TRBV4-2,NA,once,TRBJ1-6,CASSLGTGLGSPLHF,TGTGCCAGCAGCCTGGGCACGGGGTTGGGCTCACCCCTCCACTTT
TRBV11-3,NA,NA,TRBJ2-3,CASSLVARDTQYF,TGTGCCAGCAGCTTAGTGGCTAGAGATACGCAGTATTTT
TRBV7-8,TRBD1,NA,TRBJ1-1,CASSTLTGPEAFF,TGTGCCAGCAGCACCTTGACAGGGCCAGAAGCTTTCTTT